One TCR beta chain is described in this entry. Participants were aged roughly 18 to 90 years from more than 20 US areas. Grouping used clinical history reported by participants in a survey and questionnaire. Per germline, CDR1 MNHEY and CDR2 SVGAGI. Deletions cut 2 bases from V and 8 bases from J, with 12 bases between. This CDR3 has 13 amino acids. The assay was immunoSEQ multiplex PCR, and TCRdb's table has in-frame clones only and misses some. The table lists 200,000 to 250,000 clones, about 90% of them singletons. The data derive from a study of blood T cell repertoires in COVID-19. Across the study: The United States, Italy and Spain were the sources of the acute and convalescent COVID-19 samples. Sources were T cells, B-cell-depleted T cells, or PBMCs; the material itself was cDNA or gDNA.

The sequence derives from a woman aged 45-60 years with acute COVID-19. Sequencing was carried out using PBMCs or T cells enriched from blood (not recorded which). This sequence joins TRBV6-5 and TRBJ1-2, with a possible D match to TRBD1 (5 bases). CDR3 sequence reads: CASSYLGQGGYTF. DNA for the CDR3: TGTGCCAGCAGTTACCTGGGGCAAGGGGGCTACACCTTC.